The next 27 T cell receptor beta chains were all read from a single sample in a study of CD8 T cells in ankylosing spondylitis. TCRdb redid the calling of the 5' RACE reads with MiXCR, one entry per CDR3 protein. The profile covers tens of thousands of distinct CDR3 sequences, with approximately 5% appearing a single time and over 2% taken by the ten largest. Material: blood, either unsorted or a sorted T cell fraction (not recorded which). Source of these receptors: a male donor with ankylosing spondylitis or in good health (not recorded which).

The table lists this clonotype with many counts. The J gene is TRBJ2-1, the V gene TRBV5-6, with 10 bases that match TRBD2. CDR3 size: 15 residues. Looked up from germline, CDR1 is SGHDT and CDR2 is YYEEEE. V trimming: 4 bases; J trimming: 8 bases; junction bases outside the gene matches: 9. The CDR3 sequence: CASSLLAGPRDEQFF. The DNA for the CDR3 is TGTGCCAGCAGCCTACTAGCGGGGCCGAGGGATGAGCAGTTCTTC.

This clonotype was picked up many times. This rearrangement joins TRBV27 to TRBJ2-1, with a weak D call TRBD2 (6 bases). Deletions cut 3 bases from V and 12 bases from J, with 12 bases between. In germline, CDR1 is MNHEY, CDR2 SMNVEV (reference sequence). This CDR3 region has 12 residues. Here the CDR3 reads CASSFAGTRQFF. CDR3 DNA sequence: TGTGCCAGCAGTTTTGCGGGGACCAGGCAGTTCTTC.

This clonotype has ten or more counts. J is TRBJ2-3 and V is TRBV28; 11 bases are shared with TRBD2. Germline loops: CDR1 MDHEN, CDR2 SYDVKM. Unmatched junction bases numbered 7, after V lost 5 bases and J lost 3 bases. The CDR3 sequence is 16 residues long. The CDR3 nucleotides read TGTGCCAGCAGTCCCCCCGGGACTAGCGGAACAGATACGCAGTATTTT. This sequence encodes CASSPPGTSGTDTQYF.

This clonotype was recorded at least ten times. The V and J genes are TRBV5-1 and TRBJ1-1, with D uncertain. Trimming pared 2 bases from V and 1 base from J, leaving 12 bases between. CDR3 length: 15 amino acids. CDR1 is SGHRS and CDR2 is YFSETQ in the germline V gene. CDR3 DNA sequence: TGCGCCAGCAGCTTTCGGGTTAGTGCGAACACTGAAGCTTTCTTT. Its protein product is CASSFRVSANTEAFF. The entire variable domain, with the rest obtained from reference TRBV5-1 and TRBJ1-1, is as follows: KAGVTQTPRYLIKTRGQQVTLSCSPISGHRSVSWYQQTPGQGLQFLFEYFSETQRNKGNFPGRFSGRQFSNSRSEMNVSTLELGDSALYLCASSFRVSANTEAFFGQGTRLTVV.

At least ten counts were recorded for this clonotype. The CDR3 DNA reads as TGCAGTGCGACCGACAGGGGAGGCGAAAAACTGTTTTTT. This encodes CSATDRGGEKLFF. The rearrangement joins TRBV20-1 to TRBJ1-4; TRBD1 agrees at 8 bases. The length of the CDR3 is 13 residues. Losses at the gene ends were 6 bases for V and 8 bases for J; bases not matched to a gene: 8. Germline CDR1 DFQATT, CDR2 SNEGSKA (reference sequence).

This clonotype has a single count. J is TRBJ2-1 and V is TRBV12-3 or TRBV12-4; either TRBD1 or TRBD2 may fit D (5 bases each). This CDR3 has 17 amino acids. The CDR3 nucleotides are TGTACCATCTGTTTAATCGGTCGGCAGGGTGGGGGATATGAGCAGTTCTTC. The encoded protein is CTICLIGRQGGGYEQFF.

This clonotype was found many times. This rearrangement joins TRBV12-3 or TRBV12-4 to TRBJ1-2; 7 nucleotides line up with TRBD1. The CDR3 loop spans 15 amino acids. V was clipped by 6 bases and J by 0 bases; unmatched bases: 7. CDR3 sequence: CASSPRQGSNYGYTF. CDR3 nucleotides: TGTGCCAGCAGCCCTAGACAGGGTTCTAACTATGGCTACACCTTC.

There are many counts of this clonotype. The chain combines TRBV24-1 with TRBJ1-2; no clear D. Germline-derived CDR1 and CDR2 are KGHDR and SFDVKD. The V gene lost 8 bases and the J gene lost 3 bases, with 15 bases spanning the gap. The CDR3 loop spans 14 amino acids. Here the CDR3 DNA reads TGTGCCACCAACAGCGGAATCGGGGACTATGGCTACACCTTC. Protein sequence: CATNSGIGDYGYTF.

This clonotype was observed a single time. The chain joins TRBV30 to TRBJ1-1; D call uncertain. The V gene's germline CDR1 is GTSNPN and CDR2 SVGIG (reference sequence). The V and J ends lost 0 bases and 2 bases respectively, with 4 bases between them. The CDR3 has 12 amino acids. The CDR3 nucleotides read TGTGCCTGGAGTGTTTTTAACACTGAAGCTTTCTTT. As protein: CAWSVFNTEAFF.

The chain links TRBV5-1 to TRBJ2-7; 10 nucleotides line up with TRBD1. Trimming cost V 5 bases and J 5 bases; bases outside gene matches: 10. Germline CDR1 SGHRS, CDR2 YFSETQ. The CDR3 spans 15 residues. The CDR3 DNA sequence: TGCGCCAGCAGACGACAGGGGGCGCGTAGCGACGAGCAGTACTTC. It encodes CASRRQGARSDEQYF. Complete variable domain (other parts from reference TRBV5-1 and TRBJ2-7): KAGVTQTPRYLIKTRGQQVTLSCSPISGHRSVSWYQQTPGQGLQFLFEYFSETQRNKGNFPGRFSGRQFSNSRSEMNVSTLELGDSALYLCASRRQGARSDEQYFGPGTRLTVT.

There are many counts of this clonotype. V is TRBV7-9 and J is TRBJ1-1; no clear D. V lost 5 bases to trimming and J lost 8 bases, with 15 bases between them. The CDR3 spans 13 residues. CDR1 is SEHNR and CDR2 is FQNEAQ in the germline V gene (reference sequence). As DNA, the CDR3 is TGTGCCAGCAGCCCGATATATGGCAGGGAAGCTTTCTTT. It yields the protein CASSPIYGREAFF.

In this sample, this clonotype turned up many times. The chain employs TRBV6-1 and TRBJ2-3; D may be TRBD1 or TRBD2 (5 bases each). V was cut by 7 bases and J by 1 base, with 12 bases left in between. The CDR3 runs to 14 residues. Germline CDR1 is MNHNS and CDR2 is SASEGT. CDR3 sequence: CASKRQGGTDTQYF. The DNA of the CDR3 is TGTGCCAGCAAGCGGCAGGGAGGCACAGATACGCAGTATTTT.

This clonotype was found many times. The rearrangement links TRBV7-3 to TRBJ2-1, with TRBD1 matching 8 bases. The CDR3 spans 14 residues. The trim removed 3 bases at V and 6 bases at J, leaving 4 bases unmatched. The germline V gene has CDR1 SGHTA and CDR2 FQGTGA. DNA of the CDR3: TGTGCCAGCAGCTTCGGACAGGGAAGCAATGAGCAGTTCTTC. Its protein is CASSFGQGSNEQFF.

This clonotype was recorded at least ten times. The gene calls are TRBV5-1 and TRBJ1-1, with D possibly being TRBD1 (6 bases). The CDR3 spans 14 residues. Germline CDR1 reads SGHRS; CDR2 reads YFSETQ. With 4 bases removed from V and 4 bases from J, the gap between germline ends came to 14 bases. The CDR3 spells CASSMQGGSTEAFF. In DNA form, the CDR3 reads TGCGCCAGCAGCATGCAAGGGGGTAGCACTGAAGCTTTCTTT.

This clonotype was detected many times. The chain couples TRBV12-3 or TRBV12-4 to TRBJ2-1, with 11 bases identical to TRBD2. The CDR3 covers 18 residues. Trimming cost V 6 bases and J 7 bases; bases outside gene matches: 17. The CDR3 reads CASSFHSIIAGGPNEQFF. The CDR3 region has the DNA TGTGCCAGCAGCTTCCATTCCATCATAGCGGGGGGGCCTAATGAGCAGTTCTTC.

This clonotype was found a few times. A much bigger clone sits one base away, suggesting this may be a read error. The chain uses TRBV5-1 and TRBJ2-3, with TRBD2 as a possible D gene (6 bases). Germline CDR1 is SGHRS and CDR2 is YFSETQ. CDR3 length: 13 amino acids. The V gene lost 0 bases and the J gene lost 4 bases, with 6 bases spanning the gap. CDR3 sequence: CASSLGGADTQYF. The CDR3, as DNA: TGCGCCAGCAGCTTGGGGGGGGCAGATACGCAGTATTTT.

This clonotype came up many times. The chain combines TRBV6-6 with TRBJ1-4, with D perhaps TRBD1 (6 bases). Germline CDR1 reads MNHNY; CDR2 reads SVGAGI (reference sequence). The V end was cut by 6 bases, the J end by 8 bases, with 13 bases between. The CDR3 has 13 residues. In DNA form, the CDR3 reads TGTGCCAGCAGCTTACAGGGTGGAGAAAAACTGTTTTTT. Its translation is CASSLQGGEKLFF.

This clonotype was observed at least ten times. J is TRBJ1-1 and V is TRBV7-3; D is unresolved. Per germline, CDR1 SGHTA and CDR2 FQGTGA. The CDR3 runs 15 residues. Deletions cut 5 bases from V and 0 bases from J, with 13 bases between. This CDR3 is CASSAGSHMNTEAFF. For the CDR3, the DNA is TGTGCCAGCAGCGCCGGCAGTCACATGAACACTGAAGCTTTCTTT.

This clonotype was counted at least ten times. One end of the junction varies from germline; a read error may be responsible. This chain connects TRBV12-3 or TRBV12-4 to TRBJ1-6; the D is unclear. The CDR3 is 19 residues long. This CDR3 is CASCFRRGQALSYNSPLHF. In nucleotides, the CDR3 is TGTGCCAGCTGTTTCAGGAGAGGGCAGGCTCTCTCCTATAATTCACCCCTCCACTTT.

This clonotype showed up many times. The J gene is TRBJ2-5, the V gene TRBV28; unclear D gene. V lost 7 bases to trimming and J lost 10 bases, with 16 bases between them. This CDR3 comprises 12 residues. Germline values: CDR1 MDHEN, CDR2 SYDVKM. The CDR3 bases are TGTGCCAGCAACCCACCCTGGGGAAGCCAGTACTTC. Encoded protein: CASNPPWGSQYF.

Ten or more counts support this clonotype. The genes are TRBV20-1 and TRBJ2-3; 10 bases are a match to TRBD2. CDR3 length: 15 residues. V lost 3 bases to trimming and J lost 2 bases; unmatched junction nucleotides: 5. CDR1 is DFQATT and CDR2 is SNEGSKA in the germline V gene (reference sequence). CDR3 coding DNA: TGCAGTGCTAGGGGCACTAGCGGGGTCACAGATACGCAGTATTTT. Protein product: CSARGTSGVTDTQYF.

This clonotype showed up many times. The chain carries TRBV5-5 and TRBJ2-1, with 7 bases fitting TRBD1. This CDR3 region has 15 residues. With V trimmed by 4 bases and J by 6 bases, 10 bases remained unmatched. Germline-derived CDR1 and CDR2 are SGHKS and YYEKEE (reference sequence). DNA of the CDR3: TGTGCCAGCAGCGGAACCGGGACAGTCATCAATGAGCAGTTCTTC. This gives the protein CASSGTGTVINEQFF. Supplemented by reference TRBV5-5 and TRBJ2-1, the full variable domain reads DAGVTQSPTHLIKTRGQQVTLRCSPISGHKSVSWYQQVLGQGPQFIFQYYEKEERGRGNFPDRFSARQFPNYSSELNVNALLLGDSALYLCASSGTGTVINEQFFGPGTRLTVL.

Ten or more counts support this clonotype. V gene TRBV19 combines with J gene TRBJ1-2; tentatively, D is TRBD1 (5 bases). From germline, CDR1 is LNHDA and CDR2 SQIVND (reference sequence). The CDR3 is 16 amino acids. Trimming left V 7 bases short and J 3 bases short, with 21 bases between. CDR3 bases: TGTGCCAGTACTGAACCTGGGACTCCCACCCACTATGGCTACACCTTC. It translates to CASTEPGTPTHYGYTF.

This clonotype was recorded at least ten times. Germline and junction disagree at one end, which may indicate a read error. The chain employs TRBV12-3 or TRBV12-4 and TRBJ1-3; 9 positions agree with TRBD1. The CDR3 is 17 residues long. The CDR3 DNA follows: TGTGCCAGCAGATTAGGCTCCGGGACAGGGTCTGGAAACACCATATATTTT. This codes for CASRLGSGTGSGNTIYF.

This clonotype was counted many times. The chain links TRBV3-1 to TRBJ2-3; 9 nucleotides agree with TRBD2. The V gene's germline CDR1 is LGHDT and CDR2 YNNKEL (reference sequence). V gave up 2 bases and J gave up 0 bases; unmatched junction bases: 3. The CDR3 length is 16 residues. CDR3 protein: CASSQRGGDSTDTQYF. The DNA for the CDR3 is TGTGCCAGCAGCCAACGCGGGGGGGATAGCACAGATACGCAGTATTTT.

This sequence joins TRBV7-9 and TRBJ1-4; no clear D. The CDR3 length is 17 residues. V lost 0 bases to trimming and J lost 3 bases, with 14 bases between them. Germline V gene sequence: CDR1 SEHNR, CDR2 FQNEAQ (reference sequence). CDR3: CASSLAWTLGANEKLFF. The CDR3, as DNA: TGTGCCAGCAGCTTAGCGTGGACGTTGGGTGCTAATGAAAAACTGTTTTTT.

The table lists this clonotype with many counts. This rearrangement joins TRBV20-1 to TRBJ2-1, with 8 bases identical to TRBD2. V shed 3 bases and J 4 bases; nucleotides not matched to a gene: 11. Germline V gene lookup returns CDR1 DFQATT and CDR2 SNEGSKA (reference sequence). This CDR3 is 16 amino acids long. CDR3 in DNA: TGCAGTGCTAGTGGGTTATCGGGGGGGAAATACAATGAGCAGTTCTTC. Protein sequence: CSASGLSGGKYNEQFF.